These 20 T cell receptor beta chains came from one sample sequenced in a study of CD8+CD57+ T cells in acquired aplastic anemia. It was patients with CD8+CD57+ cell expansion by flow cytometry who were chosen for sequencing. Genomic DNA templated the TCR beta VDJ and CDR3 profiling. TCRdb independently ran MiXCR on the reads; one entry per CDR3 protein. The sample lists 180,000 or so distinct CDR3 sequences; roughly 50% were seen once. Sequencing was performed on sorted CD4+, CD8+, or CD8+CD57+ T cells (not recorded which) from PBMCs. These receptors came from a human donor with aplastic anemia.

In DNA form, the CDR3 reads TGCAGTGCTAGAAATCTAGCGGGGGGGCAAGAGACCCAGTACTTC. Its protein is CSARNLAGGQETQYF. The chain couples TRBV20-1 to TRBJ2-5; 12 nucleotides agree with TRBD2. V lost 2 bases to trimming and J lost 2 bases; unmatched junction nucleotides: 3. This CDR3 has 15 amino acids. CDR1 is DFQATT and CDR2 is SNEGSKA in the germline V gene (reference sequence).

In its sample, this clonotype was seen many times. The rearrangement joins TRBV10-3 to TRBJ2-5, with 9 bases that match TRBD2. The CDR3 consists of 17 residues. The germline V gene has CDR1 ENHRY and CDR2 SYGVKD. V shed 2 bases, J shed 3 bases, and the junction held 10 bases outside the gene matches. Here the CDR3 reads CAISERGGGGIEETQYF. The CDR3 nucleotides read TGTGCCATCAGTGAGAGGGGCGGGGGGGGGATTGAAGAGACCCAGTACTTC.

This clonotype was seen a few times. The chain couples TRBV24-1 to TRBJ1-2, with a weak D call TRBD1 (6 bases). Germline V CDR1 and CDR2: KGHDR, SFDVKD. The ends were cut back, 5 bases at V and 3 bases at J, with 12 bases in the middle. This CDR3 contains 14 residues. This CDR3 reads CATSGPGGHYGYTF. Here the CDR3 DNA reads TGTGCCACCAGTGGGCCGGGGGGGCACTATGGCTACACCTTC.

This clonotype was recorded many times. The V and J genes are TRBV20-1 and TRBJ1-1; 7 positions match TRBD1. CDR1 is DFQATT, CDR2 SNEGSKA, per germline (reference sequence). The CDR3 consists of 13 residues. V was pared by 2 bases and J by 4 bases, with 4 bases of the junction left unmatched. The CDR3 coding sequence is TGCAGTGCTAGACAGACAGGGACCACTGAAGCTTTCTTT. The encoded protein is CSARQTGTTEAFF.

In its sample, this clonotype was seen many times. The genes are TRBV20-1 and TRBJ1-4; 7 bases match TRBD1. With 3 bases clipped from V and 8 bases from J, the junction kept 9 bases outside the gene matches. Germline V lookup: CDR1 DFQATT, CDR2 SNEGSKA (reference sequence). The CDR3 runs 14 residues. CDR3 loop: CSASRDRDGEKLFF. The CDR3 bases are TGCAGTGCTAGCCGCGACAGGGACGGAGAAAAACTGTTTTTT.

The J gene is TRBJ1-1, the V gene TRBV7-8; D may be TRBD1 (5 bases). Germline V gene data show CDR1 as SGHVS and CDR2 as FQNEAQ. Trimming stripped 5 bases from V and 4 bases from J, with 11 bases between. The CDR3 is 13 amino acids. The CDR3 region is CASSHRSATEAFF. CDR3 sequence (DNA): TGTGCCAGCAGCCACAGGTCAGCCACTGAAGCTTTCTTT.

This clonotype was observed a handful of times. CDR3 protein: CASSLGGTSGKETQYF. CDR3 nucleotides: TGTGCCAGCAGCTTGGGAGGTACTAGCGGTAAAGAGACCCAGTACTTC. This chain joins TRBV5-8 and TRBJ2-5; 8 bases match TRBD2. The CDR3 contains 16 residues. Germline trimming cut 0 bases from V and 3 bases from J; bases unmatched to any gene: 7. Germline assignment: CDR1 SGHTS and CDR2 YDEGEE.

This clonotype was recorded at least ten times. This rearrangement joins TRBV19 to TRBJ2-1; no clear D. The V end was cut by 5 bases, the J end by 5 bases, with 13 bases between. This CDR3 is 14 amino acids long. CDR1 and CDR2 (germline): LNHDA, SQIVND (reference sequence). DNA for the CDR3: TGTGCCAGTAGTCCAGTCATGTGGAACAATGAGCAGTTCTTC. Translated: CASSPVMWNNEQFF.

This clonotype was detected many times. V is TRBV11-1 and J is TRBJ2-5, with TRBD1 as a possible D gene (8 bases). The CDR3 is made up of 15 amino acids. The V gene's germline CDR1 is SGHAT and CDR2 FQDESV (reference sequence). Trimming cost V 2 bases and J 5 bases, with 15 bases left between them. CDR3 DNA: TGTGCCAGCAGCTTATCCACAGGGGGGGGCGAGACCCAGTACTTC. The encoded protein is CASSLSTGGGETQYF.

The chain is built from TRBV14 and TRBJ1-1; D uncertain. The ends were cut back, 3 bases at V and 1 base at J, with 3 bases in the middle. Germline V gene sequence: CDR1 SGHDN, CDR2 FVKESK. The length of the CDR3 is 12 residues. In DNA form, the CDR3 reads TGTGCCAGCAGCCAGTGGAACACTGAAGCTTTCTTT. It yields the protein CASSQWNTEAFF. The full variable domain, in which reference TRBV14 and TRBJ1-1 provide the parts outside the CDR3, is EAGVTQFPSHSVIEKGQTVTLRCDPISGHDNLYWYRRVMGKEIKFLLHFVKESKQDESGMPNNRFLAERTGGTYSTLKVQPAELEDSGVYFCASSQWNTEAFFGQGTRLTVV.

In its sample, this clonotype was seen many times. The V and J genes are TRBV9 and TRBJ2-2; D perhaps matches TRBD1 (5 bases). The germline V gene has CDR1 SGDLS and CDR2 YYNGEE. V lost 3 bases, J lost 6 bases, and 15 bases lay in between. The CDR3 length is 15 residues. CDR3 protein: CASSASPGFSGELFF. In nucleotides, the CDR3 is TGTGCCAGCAGCGCCTCACCAGGGTTTTCCGGGGAGCTGTTTTTT.

This chain links TRBV24-1 with TRBJ2-2; 11 nucleotides agree with TRBD1. Germline loops: CDR1 KGHDR, CDR2 SFDVKD. There are 16 residues in the CDR3. The junction had 6 bases not matched to a gene; V was cut back by 6 bases and J by 4 bases. The CDR3, as DNA: TGTGCCACCAGTTTTACCGGGACAGGGGGCACCGGGGAGCTGTTTTTT. The encoded protein is CATSFTGTGGTGELFF.

This clonotype was counted between two and nine times. A read error may produce the germline difference seen at one junction end. The chain combines TRBV30 with TRBJ1-1; 8 bases line up with TRBD1. Looked up from germline, CDR1 is GTSNPN and CDR2 is SVGIG (reference sequence). The CDR3 has 14 amino acids. The CDR3 coding sequence is TGTGCCGGGAGCCAGGGGGCGGTAGGGCCTGAAGCTTTCTTT. Translated: CAGSQGAVGPEAFF.

The rearrangement links TRBV4-1 to TRBJ1-6, with 7 nucleotides matching TRBD1. Germline CDR1 reads MGHRA; CDR2 reads YSYEKL. Germline trimming cut 1 base from V and 10 bases from J; bases unmatched to any gene: 4. This CDR3 is built from 14 residues. The CDR3 spells CASSQVTGRSPLHF. The DNA for the CDR3 is TGCGCCAGCAGCCAAGTGACAGGGAGGTCACCCCTCCACTTT.

This clonotype was found many times. This chain connects TRBV7-9 to TRBJ2-3; perhaps TRBD2 as D (6 bases). Germline-derived CDR1 and CDR2 are SEHNR and FQNEAQ (reference sequence). With 8 bases removed from V and 0 bases from J, the gap between germline ends came to 18 bases. This CDR3 region has 16 residues. CDR3 nucleotides: TGTGCCAGCTATTATATAGCGGTCCCTAGCACAGATACGCAGTATTTT. This sequence encodes CASYYIAVPSTDTQYF.

This clonotype has at least ten counts. This sequence joins TRBV12-3 or TRBV12-4 and TRBJ1-2; the match to TRBD1 covers 9 bases. V lost 4 bases and J lost 0; bases outside the gene matches: 6. This CDR3 is built from 16 residues. CDR3 in amino acids: CASSSWDRVANYGYTF. CDR3 DNA: TGTGCCAGCAGTTCGTGGGACAGGGTGGCTAACTATGGCTACACCTTC.

This clonotype showed up just a few times. A clone one base away is much larger, so this may be a read error. The chain carries TRBV2 and TRBJ2-5, with 7 bases matching TRBD1. The V and J ends lost 6 bases and 4 bases, in that order; junction bases with no gene match: 5. Germline-derived CDR1 and CDR2 are SNHLY and FYNNEI. CDR3 length: 13 residues. In nucleotides, the CDR3 is TGTGCCAGCAGCCACAGGGGTGGAGAGACCCAGTACTTC. It translates to CASSHRGGETQYF.

The table lists this clonotype with a few counts. The chain uses TRBV20-1 and TRBJ1-2, with D possibly TRBD1 on 5 matching bases. The CDR3 extends over 12 amino acids. Germline V gene data show CDR1 as DFQATT and CDR2 as SNEGSKA (reference sequence). Trimming stripped 6 bases from V and 5 bases from J, with 13 bases between. CDR3 DNA sequence: TGCAGTGCCCGCCAGGGTTCGTATGGCTACACCTTC. Translation gives CSARQGSYGYTF.

The V gene is TRBV10-3, the J gene TRBJ1-1; D is perhaps TRBD1 (5 bases). CDR1 ENHRY and CDR2 SYGVKD come from the germline V gene. The CDR3 sequence is 14 residues long. Trimming left V 10 bases short and J 0 bases short, with 15 bases between. CDR3 sequence (DNA): TGTGCCACCCGATCCGGGACCTTGAACACTGAAGCTTTCTTT. Protein product: CATRSGTLNTEAFF.

This clonotype was seen at least ten times. The rearrangement links TRBV20-1 to TRBJ1-5, with 8 bases identical to TRBD1. CDR3 length: 16 residues. Trimming at V came to 3 bases and at J to 0 bases, leaving 7 bases not matched to a gene. Germline V gene data show CDR1 as DFQATT and CDR2 as SNEGSKA (reference sequence). CDR3 nucleotides: TGCAGTGCTAGCCCGGACAGGGTGAATAGCAATCAGCCCCAGCATTTT. It is translated as CSASPDRVNSNQPQHF.